Below are 8 T cell receptor beta chains sequenced from a single sample in a study of graft-versus-host responses after intestinal transplantation. TCRdb's copy holds only in-frame clones and misses some; the assay was immunoSEQ multiplex PCR. The table shows roughly 45,000 clones, with approximately 94% occurring only once. Sequenced material: PBMCs, taken 335 days after intestinal transplant. The origin of the receptors is a human patient who received an intestinal transplant, so some T cells may come from the graft donor.

V is TRBV5-1 and J is TRBJ2-5; 11 bases fit TRBD1. Trimming cost V 1 base and J 6 bases; bases outside gene matches: 20. The CDR3 sequence is 20 residues long. CDR1 is SGHRS, CDR2 YFSETQ, per germline. This chain's CDR3 is CASSLRPRAPGTGGEKTQYF. The CDR3 DNA reads TGCGCCAGCAGCTTGCGGCCTCGGGCGCCCGGGACAGGGGGTGAAAAGACCCAGTACTTC.

V and J are TRBV28 and TRBJ2-1; the D gene is possibly TRBD2 (5 bases). V was pared by 2 bases and J by 3 bases, with 14 bases between. The germline V gene has CDR1 MDHEN and CDR2 SYDVKM. The CDR3 loop spans 16 amino acids. The CDR3 is CASSLIFSENYNEQFF. The DNA for the CDR3 is TGTGCCAGCAGTTTAATCTTTAGCGAGAACTACAATGAGCAGTTCTTC. Combining the CDR3 with reference TRBV28 and TRBJ2-1 gives the whole variable domain DVKVTQSSRYLVKRTGEKVFLECVQDMDHENMFWYRQDPGLGLRLIYFSYDVKMKEKGDIPEGYSVSREKKERFSLILESASTNQTSMYLCASSLIFSENYNEQFFGPGTRLTVL.

The rearrangement links TRBV7-9 to TRBJ2-7; no reliable D call. V lost 1 base, J lost 1 base, and 14 bases lay in between. The CDR3 is made up of 16 amino acids. Germline values: CDR1 SEHNR, CDR2 FQNEAQ (reference sequence). The CDR3 here is CASSLGRVSSSYEQYF. Written as DNA, the CDR3 is TGTGCCAGCAGCTTAGGACGCGTTTCTTCGTCCTACGAGCAGTACTTC. The whole variable domain, filled in from reference TRBV7-9 and TRBJ2-7, reads DTGVSQNPRHKITKRGQNVTFRCDPISEHNRLYWYRQTLGQGPEFLTYFQNEAQLEKSRLLSDRFSAERPKGSFSTLEIQRTEQGDSAMYLCASSLGRVSSSYEQYFGPGTRLTVT.

The chain uses TRBV9 and TRBJ2-5, with 7 positions matching TRBD2. V trimming: 2 bases; J trimming: 10 bases; junction bases outside the gene matches: 17. CDR3 length: 16 residues. Germline V gene sequence: CDR1 SGDLS, CDR2 YYNGEE. CDR3 nucleotide sequence: TGTGCCAGCAGCGTGGACACTAGCGCCCGCGTGGGGGACCAGTACTTC. This translates into CASSVDTSARVGDQYF.

V gene TRBV11-2 combines with J gene TRBJ2-3; possible D gene TRBD1, 5 bases. V lost 0 bases and J 4 bases, leaving 11 bases between the germline ends. The CDR3 runs 15 residues. Looked up from germline, CDR1 is SGHAT and CDR2 is FQNNGV. CDR3 amino acids: CASSLDLGAPDTQYF. The CDR3 DNA follows: TGTGCCAGCAGCTTAGATTTAGGGGCCCCAGATACGCAGTATTTT. Using reference TRBV11-2 and TRBJ2-3 for the parts outside the CDR3, the full variable domain is EAGVAQSPRYKIIEKRQSVAFWCNPISGHATLYWYQQILGQGPKLLIQFQNNGVVDDSQLPKDRFSAERLKGVDSTLKIQPAKLEDSAVYLCASSLDLGAPDTQYFGPGTRLTVL.

The table lists this clone with a few counts. CDR3 nucleotide sequence: TGTGCCAGCAGTTACGGACAGGCCCCTGGGAATTCACCCCTCCACTTT. Its translation is CASSYGQAPGNSPLHF. The chain is built from TRBV6-5 and TRBJ1-6; 7 positions match TRBD1. The ends lost 2 bases at V and 7 bases at J; junction bases unmatched: 8. CDR1 is MNHEY, CDR2 SVGAGI, per germline. The CDR3 is 16 residues long.

The chain uses TRBV19 and TRBJ2-3; TRBD2 might be the D (6 bases). The germline CDR1 and CDR2 sequences are LNHDA and SQIVND (reference sequence). V dropped 1 base and J dropped 3 bases, with 11 bases sitting between them. The CDR3 is 15 residues long. The CDR3 region is CASSIAGSGTDTQYF. CDR3 nucleotide sequence: TGTGCCAGTAGTATAGCGGGTAGCGGAACAGATACGCAGTATTTT.

The chain is built from TRBV6-6 and TRBJ1-2; 10 bases match TRBD1. CDR3 length: 15 amino acids. Germline-derived CDR1 and CDR2 are MNHNY and SVGAGI (reference sequence). The V and J ends lost 2 bases and 10 bases, in that order; junction bases with no gene match: 10. CDR3 bases: TGTGCCAGCAGTTACGGGGGGACAGGGGTTTTAACCTACACCTTC. The encoded protein is CASSYGGTGVLTYTF.